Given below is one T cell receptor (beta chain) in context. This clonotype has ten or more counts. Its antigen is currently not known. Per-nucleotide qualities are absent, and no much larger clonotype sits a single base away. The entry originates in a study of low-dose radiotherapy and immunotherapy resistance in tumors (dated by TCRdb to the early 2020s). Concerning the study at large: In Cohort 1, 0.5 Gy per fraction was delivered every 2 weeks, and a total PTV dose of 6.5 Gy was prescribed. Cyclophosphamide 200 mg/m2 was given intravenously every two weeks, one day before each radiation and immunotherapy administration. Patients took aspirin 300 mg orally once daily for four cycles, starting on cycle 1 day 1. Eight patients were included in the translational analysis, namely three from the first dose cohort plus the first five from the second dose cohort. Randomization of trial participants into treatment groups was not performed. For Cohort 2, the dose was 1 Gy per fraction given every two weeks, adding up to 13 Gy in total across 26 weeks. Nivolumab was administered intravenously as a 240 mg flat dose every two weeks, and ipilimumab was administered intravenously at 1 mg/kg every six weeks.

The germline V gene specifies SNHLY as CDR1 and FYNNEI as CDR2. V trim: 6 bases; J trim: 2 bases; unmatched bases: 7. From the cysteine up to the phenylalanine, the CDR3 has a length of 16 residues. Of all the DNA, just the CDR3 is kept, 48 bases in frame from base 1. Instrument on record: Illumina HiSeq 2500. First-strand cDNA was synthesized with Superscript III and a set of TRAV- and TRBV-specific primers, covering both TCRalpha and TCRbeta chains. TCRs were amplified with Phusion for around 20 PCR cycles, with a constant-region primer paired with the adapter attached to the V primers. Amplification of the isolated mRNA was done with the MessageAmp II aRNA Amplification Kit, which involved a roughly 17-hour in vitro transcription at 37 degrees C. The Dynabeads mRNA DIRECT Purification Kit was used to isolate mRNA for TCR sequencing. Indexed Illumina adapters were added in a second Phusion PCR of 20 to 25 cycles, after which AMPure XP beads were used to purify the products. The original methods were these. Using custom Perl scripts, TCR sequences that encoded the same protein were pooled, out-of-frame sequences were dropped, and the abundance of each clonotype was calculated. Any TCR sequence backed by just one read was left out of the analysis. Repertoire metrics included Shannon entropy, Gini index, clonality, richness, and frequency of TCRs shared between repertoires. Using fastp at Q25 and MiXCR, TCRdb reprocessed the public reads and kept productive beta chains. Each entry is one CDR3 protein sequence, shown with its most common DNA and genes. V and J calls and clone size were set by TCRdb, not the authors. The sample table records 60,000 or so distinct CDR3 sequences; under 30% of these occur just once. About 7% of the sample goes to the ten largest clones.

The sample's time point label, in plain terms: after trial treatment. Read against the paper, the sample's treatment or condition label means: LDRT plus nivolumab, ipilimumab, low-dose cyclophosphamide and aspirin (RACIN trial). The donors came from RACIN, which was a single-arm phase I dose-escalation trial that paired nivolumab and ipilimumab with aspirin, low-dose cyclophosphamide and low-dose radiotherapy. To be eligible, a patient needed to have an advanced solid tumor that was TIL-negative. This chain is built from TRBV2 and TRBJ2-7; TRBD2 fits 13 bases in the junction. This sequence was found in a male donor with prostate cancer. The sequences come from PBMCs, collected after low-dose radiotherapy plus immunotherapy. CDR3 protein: CASRTSGGPLPYEQYF. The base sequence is TGTGCCAGCAGGACTAGCGGGGGGCCACTCCCCTACGAGCAGTACTTC.